Below, 17 T cell receptor beta chains from the same sample are listed, as sequenced in a study of cytomegalovirus exposure and HLA in healthy donors. The PCR had 60 Vbeta and 13 Jbeta primers. Some clones are missing from TCRdb's copy, which holds only in-frame ones; the method was immunoSEQ multiplex PCR. The table has about 160,000 clones, around nine tenths seen once. Sequencing used PBMCs. All receptors come from a woman between 18 and 30 years old in good health and CMV-seronegative.

The gene calls are TRBV28 and TRBJ1-2, with 8 positions matching TRBD1. V shed 5 bases and J 1 base; nucleotides not matched to a gene: 6. CDR3 length equals 15 residues. In germline, CDR1 is MDHEN, CDR2 SYDVKM. CDR3 region: CASSPETGVNYGYTF. The CDR3 DNA sequence: TGTGCCAGCAGTCCTGAGACAGGGGTTAACTATGGCTACACCTTC.

This clone showed up just a few times. This chain connects TRBV7-8 to TRBJ2-1; weak D call: TRBD2 (6 bases). Germline V CDR1 and CDR2: SGHVS, FQNEAQ. CDR3 length equals 18 residues. V dropped 6 bases and J dropped 9 bases, with 30 bases sitting between them. This CDR3 is CASSRIRPGSGMRGEQFF. The CDR3 nucleotides read TGTGCCAGCAGTCGTATTAGACCCGGGAGCGGAATGAGGGGTGAGCAGTTCTTC.

The CDR3, as DNA: TGCGCCAGCAGCTCATCGGACACCACTGAAGCTTTCTTT. This codes for CASSSSDTTEAFF. This sequence joins TRBV5-1 and TRBJ1-1, with D possibly matching TRBD1 (5 bases). In germline, CDR1 is SGHRS, CDR2 YFSETQ. Deletions cut 3 bases from V and 4 bases from J, with 10 bases between. The CDR3 has 13 amino acids.

Comment on this clone: Other DNA sequences in this specimen translate into the identical CDR3. The V gene is TRBV19, the J gene TRBJ2-7, with 8 positions matching TRBD2. Germline-derived CDR1 and CDR2 are LNHDA and SQIVND (reference sequence). Trimming removed 1 base from V and 1 base from J; junction bases left unmatched: 0. The CDR3 is made up of 14 amino acids. The chain's CDR3 is CASSIGGRSYEQYF. CDR3 DNA sequence: TGTGCCAGTAGTATAGGCGGGAGGTCCTACGAGCAGTACTTC.

The chain joins TRBV7-9 to TRBJ2-3; 7 bases are shared with TRBD1. CDR3 length: 15 amino acids. The germline V gene encodes CDR1 SEHNR and CDR2 FQNEAQ (reference sequence). V lost 5 bases and J lost 2; bases outside the gene matches: 7. As DNA, the CDR3 is TGTGCCAGCAGCCCCCGACAGGGTTCCACAGATACGCAGTATTTT. It codes for CASSPRQGSTDTQYF.

J is TRBJ1-6 and V is TRBV11-1; weak D call: TRBD1 (6 bases). The CDR3 is made up of 15 amino acids. Germline V gene data show CDR1 as SGHAT and CDR2 as FQDESV (reference sequence). V was pared by 5 bases and J by 10 bases, with 18 bases between. CDR3 in amino acids: CASSALTGSESPLHF. The CDR3 nucleotides are TGTGCCAGCAGCGCCCTAACAGGGAGCGAATCACCCCTCCACTTT.

The V and J genes are TRBV7-5 and TRBJ1-2; no DNA check was done on the table's D call, TRBD1. TRBV7-5 is recorded as a pseudogene. This CDR3 comprises 13 residues. For the CDR3, the DNA is TGTGCCAGAAGCGGGCCCCTTGGTGGTGGCTACACCTTC. Translation gives CARSGPLGGGYTF.

V gene TRBV11-2 combines with J gene TRBJ1-1, with D unresolved. Trimming took off 10 bases at V and 0 bases at J, with 12 bases between the two ends. CDR3 length: 13 amino acids. CDR1 is SGHAT, CDR2 FQNNGV, per germline. The CDR3 nucleotides read TGTGCCAATGCGCGGCAGATGAACACTGAAGCTTTCTTT. Protein: CANARQMNTEAFF.

V and J are TRBV11-2 and TRBJ1-1, with 7 nucleotides matching TRBD1. Germline V CDR1 and CDR2: SGHAT, FQNNGV. CDR3 length: 14 residues. V lost 4 bases, J lost 0 bases, and 2 bases stayed unmatched. The CDR3 loop reads CASSSQGVNTEAFF. In nucleotides, the CDR3 is TGTGCCAGCAGCTCCCAGGGGGTGAACACTGAAGCTTTCTTT. Looking up the rest from reference TRBV11-2 and TRBJ1-1 gives the full variable domain: EAGVAQSPRYKIIEKRQSVAFWCNPISGHATLYWYQQILGQGPKLLIQFQNNGVVDDSQLPKDRFSAERLKGVDSTLKIQPAKLEDSAVYLCASSSQGVNTEAFFGQGTRLTVV.

The CDR3 bases are TGTGCCAGCAGTCCCCGGGGGTCGGGGCTGTTTTTT. It yields the protein CASSPRGSGLFF. The rearrangement joins TRBV27 to TRBJ2-2; possibly TRBD2 for D (6 bases). The V end lost 5 bases, the J end lost 13 bases, and 14 bases lay between the germline ends. The CDR3 length is 12 residues. The germline V gene encodes CDR1 MNHEY and CDR2 SMNVEV (reference sequence).

The rearrangement uses TRBV7-2 and TRBJ2-5, with D perhaps matching TRBD2 (5 bases). V shed 5 bases and J shed 2 bases, with 24 bases lying between them. Looked up from germline, CDR1 is SGHTA and CDR2 is FQGNSA. The CDR3 covers 18 residues. CDR3 amino acids: CASSEFGVGSPQQETQYF. In nucleotides, the CDR3 is TGTGCCAGCAGCGAATTCGGGGTCGGCAGTCCCCAACAAGAGACCCAGTACTTC.

The chain has TRBV27 and TRBJ2-7, with a possible D match to TRBD1 (5 bases). The CDR3 sequence is 14 residues long. The germline gives CDR1 MNHEY, CDR2 SMNVEV (reference sequence). V was clipped by 0 bases and J by 1 base, with 7 bases between them. The CDR3 bases are TGTGCCAGCAGTTTATCGGGGCAGTCCTACGAGCAGTACTTC. It is translated as CASSLSGQSYEQYF.

CDR3 in amino acids: CASSGLAREDPFDEQYF. Here the CDR3 DNA reads TGCGCCAGCAGCGGACTGGCGCGGGAGGACCCCTTTGACGAGCAGTACTTC. The chain has TRBV5-1 and TRBJ2-7; 8 bases match TRBD2. Germline CDR1 and CDR2: SGHRS and YFSETQ. The CDR3 covers 17 residues. The trim removed 4 bases at V and 5 bases at J, leaving 17 bases unmatched.

V and J are TRBV28 and TRBJ2-7; 9 bases match TRBD2. Germline-derived CDR1 and CDR2 are MDHEN and SYDVKM. V gave up 5 bases and J gave up 6 bases; unmatched junction bases: 11. The CDR3 has 15 amino acids. The CDR3 DNA follows: TGTGCCAGCAGTCTTGCCGGGACTAGCCGAGTCGAGCAGTACTTC. Translated, it gives CASSLAGTSRVEQYF.

CDR3 DNA: TGTGCCAGCAGCTTTGAACAGGTTGGGGCCGGGGAGCTGTTTTTT. It specifies CASSFEQVGAGELFF. This chain links TRBV5-8 with TRBJ2-2; D is possibly TRBD1 (5 bases). Germline-derived CDR1 and CDR2 are SGHTS and YDEGEE. The germline V and J ends were trimmed by 2 bases and 6 bases, with 14 bases remaining between them. The CDR3 totals 15 residues.

This clone was detected once. The rearrangement links TRBV19 to TRBJ1-5; possible D gene TRBD1, 6 bases. CDR3 length: 15 residues. Germline CDR1 reads LNHDA; CDR2 reads SQIVND (reference sequence). V was pared by 4 bases and J by 0 bases, with 10 bases between. CDR3: CASSNQGTSNQPQHF. In DNA form, the CDR3 reads TGTGCCAGTAGTAACCAGGGGACTAGCAATCAGCCCCAGCATTTT. The full variable domain, in which reference TRBV19 and TRBJ1-5 provide the parts outside the CDR3, is DGGITQSPKYLFRKEGQNVTLSCEQNLNHDAMYWYRQDPGQGLRLIYYSQIVNDFQKGDIAEGYSVSREKKESFPLTVTSAQKNPTAFYLCASSNQGTSNQPQHFGDGTRLSIL.

V gene TRBV13 combines with J gene TRBJ1-2, with no clear D. The CDR3 runs to 14 residues. Trimming removed 5 bases at V and 2 bases at J, with 12 bases between. Germline lookup yields CDR1 PRHDT and CDR2 FYEKMQ (reference sequence). DNA for the CDR3: TGTGCCAGCAGCCAAAGACACCTCAACTATGGCTACACCTTC. Amino acids: CASSQRHLNYGYTF.